The 30 T cell receptor beta chains reported below all come from one sample, sequenced in a study of spatial heterogeneity in lung cancer. TCRdb re-analysed the 5' RACE reads in MiXCR, keeping a single row per CDR3 protein. The sample includes some 2,900 distinct CDR3 sequences, 7% seen only once; the top ten take 16%. Time point: sample taken at primary tumor resection. Sequenced material: normal lung tissue next to the tumor, taken at surgery. The receptors derive from a male donor with early-stage non-small cell lung cancer.

Worth noting for this clonotype: Possible read error: a much larger clone is one base away. The V and J genes are TRBV19 and TRBJ1-5; 10 nucleotides align to TRBD1. The germline CDR1 and CDR2 sequences are LNHDA and SQIVND (reference sequence). V lost 6 bases, J lost 3 bases, and 8 bases stayed unmatched. The CDR3 has 16 residues. The CDR3 coding sequence is TGTGCCAGTAGAACACGACAGGGGGCTGACAATCAGCCCCAGCATTTT. Amino acids: CASRTRQGADNQPQHF.

By share, this clonotype counts as medium-sized. V usage is TRBV28 and J usage is TRBJ2-4; 10 nucleotides match TRBD1. Germline-derived CDR1 and CDR2 are MDHEN and SYDVKM. The V gene end was trimmed by 6 bases and the J gene end by 2 bases; junction bases not matched to a gene: 4. This CDR3 has 15 amino acids. The CDR3 protein is CASRGTGESKNIQYF. CDR3 nucleotides: TGTGCCAGCAGAGGGACAGGGGAGTCCAAAAACATTCAGTACTTC.

This clonotype has ten or more counts. The chain recombines TRBV5-1 with TRBJ1-1, with D perhaps matching TRBD1 (5 bases). The germline V gene encodes CDR1 SGHRS and CDR2 YFSETQ. Between the trimmed V and J ends, which lost 0 bases and 4 bases, there was a span of 10 bases. This CDR3 region has 14 residues. The chain's CDR3 is CASSLASGGTEAFF. DNA for the CDR3: TGCGCCAGCAGCTTGGCCAGCGGGGGCACTGAAGCTTTCTTT.

By share of the sample, this clonotype is medium-sized. CDR3 residues: CASSFGDNQPQHF. The DNA for the CDR3 is TGTGCCAGCAGCTTTGGGGACAATCAGCCCCAGCATTTT. The rearrangement joins TRBV7-3 to TRBJ1-5, with unresolved D. The CDR3 length is 13 residues. Germline lookup yields CDR1 SGHTA and CDR2 FQGTGA. The V gene lost 3 bases and the J gene lost 3 bases, with 6 bases spanning the gap. The whole variable domain, filled in from reference TRBV7-3 and TRBJ1-5, reads GAGVSQTPSNKVTEKGKYVELRCDPISGHTALYWYRQSLGQGPEFLIYFQGTGAADDSGLPNDRFFAVRPEGSVSTLKIQRTERGDSAVYLCASSFGDNQPQHFGDGTRLSIL.

By share, this clonotype counts as medium-sized. This chain uses TRBV28 with TRBJ1-1; D unresolved. Germline values: CDR1 MDHEN, CDR2 SYDVKM. V was trimmed by 3 bases and J by 2 bases, leaving 10 bases between them. The CDR3 loop spans 14 amino acids. The CDR3 loop reads CASSLTGPNTEAFF. The CDR3 nucleotides read TGTGCCAGCAGTTTGACGGGTCCAAACACTGAAGCTTTCTTT.

This clonotype was counted many times. The V call is TRBV7-2, the J call TRBJ2-3; weak D call: TRBD2 (5 bases). The germline V gene encodes CDR1 SGHTA and CDR2 FQGNSA. The CDR3 is 15 amino acids. Trimming removed 5 bases from V and 1 base from J, with 13 bases in between. CDR3 amino acids: CASSLDYWGTDTQYF. The CDR3 DNA reads as TGTGCCAGCAGCCTAGACTATTGGGGCACAGATACGCAGTATTTT.

This clonotype was detected many times. The chain uses TRBV7-9 and TRBJ2-7, with TRBD1 matching over 9 bases. V lost 5 bases, J lost 6 bases, and 8 bases stayed unmatched. Germline values: CDR1 SEHNR, CDR2 FQNEAQ (reference sequence). The CDR3 consists of 14 residues. The CDR3: CASSRTGALSEQYF. CDR3 bases: TGTGCCAGCAGCCGGACAGGGGCCCTGTCCGAGCAGTACTTC.

This clonotype was detected ten times or more. The rearrangement links TRBV23-1 to TRBJ2-2; 12 nucleotides align to TRBD2. TRBV23-1 is designated an ORF whose function remains uncertain. V gave up 5 bases and J gave up 5 bases; unmatched junction bases: 12. The length of the CDR3 is 18 residues. CDR3 coding DNA: TGCGCCAGCAGTTGGGGGCGGCTAGCGGGAGGGCCGACCGGGGAGCTGTTTTTT. Amino acids: CASSWGRLAGGPTGELFF.

This clonotype is deemed medium-sized. Relative to the germline gene, one junction end is altered; a read error may explain this. V gene TRBV7-7 combines with J gene TRBJ2-5; D perhaps matches TRBD1 (6 bases). This CDR3 is built from 14 residues. Germline V CDR1 and CDR2: SSHAT, FNYEAQ (reference sequence). The CDR3 reads CASSFAGQQETQYF. The CDR3, as DNA: TGTGCTAGCAGCTTTGCCGGACAGCAAGAGACCCAGTACTTC.

In its sample, this clonotype is medium-sized (0.01 to 0.1%). V and J are TRBV2 and TRBJ2-7, with D unresolved. V was cut by 4 bases and J by 7 bases, with 8 bases left in between. This CDR3 comprises 11 residues. Per germline, CDR1 SNHLY and CDR2 FYNNEI. In nucleotides, the CDR3 is TGTGCCAGCAGTGCCCTACTGGAGCAGTACTTC. Translating gives CASSALLEQYF.

By frequency in the sample, this clonotype is medium-sized. V usage is TRBV18 and J usage is TRBJ2-3, with TRBD2 identical over 8 bases. Germline V gene lookup returns CDR1 KGHSH and CDR2 LQKENI. V lost 3 bases, J lost 4 bases, and 6 bases stayed unmatched. This CDR3 is 15 amino acids long. The CDR3 coding sequence is TGTGCCAGCTCACCCCGCGGGGGGCTCTCAGATACGCAGTATTTT. This encodes CASSPRGGLSDTQYF.

This clonotype counts as medium-sized. V usage is TRBV10-2 and J usage is TRBJ2-7; TRBD2 aligns across 9 bases. The germline CDR1 and CDR2 sequences are WSHSY and SAAADI. With V trimmed by 5 bases and J by 0 bases, 2 bases remained unmatched. The CDR3 is 14 amino acids. Here the CDR3 reads CASSPAGGSYEQYF. CDR3 in DNA: TGCGCCAGCAGTCCAGCGGGGGGCTCCTACGAGCAGTACTTC.

This clonotype was detected only a few times. V is TRBV5-1 and J is TRBJ2-1; 8 nucleotides match TRBD2. Unmatched junction bases numbered 12, after V lost 4 bases and J lost 6 bases. This CDR3 is built from 16 residues. Germline loops: CDR1 SGHRS, CDR2 YFSETQ. CDR3 sequence (DNA): TGCGCCAGCAGCCCCACAGCGGGGGCGGCGGCCAATGAGCAGTTCTTC. Its protein is CASSPTAGAAANEQFF. The whole variable domain, remainder taken from reference TRBV5-1 and TRBJ2-1, is KAGVTQTPRYLIKTRGQQVTLSCSPISGHRSVSWYQQTPGQGLQFLFEYFSETQRNKGNFPGRFSGRQFSNSRSEMNVSTLELGDSALYLCASSPTAGAAANEQFFGPGTRLTVL.

This clonotype is judged medium-sized. This chain links TRBV10-2 with TRBJ1-5; no definite D call. The CDR3 has 16 residues. CDR1 and CDR2 from the germline V gene are WSHSY and SAAADI. Trimming took 0 bases from V and 3 from J, leaving 12 bases between them. The CDR3 sequence is CASSESPGNSNQPQHF. In DNA, the CDR3 is TGCGCCAGCAGTGAGTCGCCAGGAAACTCCAATCAGCCCCAGCATTTT.

This clonotype is categorized as medium-sized (0.01 to 0.1%). J is TRBJ2-1 and V is TRBV7-2, with D perhaps TRBD1 (6 bases). CDR3 length: 15 residues. CDR1 is SGHTA, CDR2 FQGNSA, per germline. With 5 bases removed from V and 10 bases from J, the gap between germline ends came to 21 bases. CDR3 nucleotide sequence: TGTGCCAGCAGCCGTGGTAATTTGGTTGGGACAGAGCAGTTCTTC. It yields the protein CASSRGNLVGTEQFF.

By its share, this clonotype is medium-sized (0.01 to 0.1%). The V call is TRBV20-1, the J call TRBJ2-5; D gene uncertain. Germline V gives CDR1 DFQATT, CDR2 SNEGSKA (reference sequence). The CDR3 has 11 amino acids. Trimming cost V 6 bases and J 5 bases, with 10 bases left between them. The CDR3 region is CSALAGETQYF. The CDR3 coding sequence is TGCAGTGCCTTAGCTGGTGAGACCCAGTACTTC.

By frequency in the sample, this clonotype is medium-sized. V and J are TRBV29-1 and TRBJ2-1, with D perhaps matching TRBD2 (5 bases). The CDR3 runs to 14 residues. In germline, CDR1 is SQVTM, CDR2 ANQGSEA. V was shortened by 4 bases and J by 3 bases, with 13 bases between the two germline ends. CDR3 sequence reads: CSVARDPNYNEQFF. The CDR3 DNA follows: TGCAGCGTTGCACGGGATCCAAACTACAATGAGCAGTTCTTC.

By share, this clonotype counts as medium-sized (0.01 to 0.1%). The V call is TRBV11-1, the J call TRBJ2-7; D not certain. This CDR3 spans 14 amino acids. Germline CDR1 and CDR2: SGHAT and FQDESV (reference sequence). V was trimmed by 5 bases and J by 4 bases, leaving 15 bases between them. CDR3 residues: CASSPRGFLYEQYF. CDR3 DNA: TGTGCCAGCAGCCCGCGTGGGTTCCTTTACGAGCAGTACTTC.

This clonotype was detected only a few times. This chain uses TRBV7-6 with TRBJ2-2, with 8 bases fitting TRBD2. In germline, CDR1 is SGHVS, CDR2 FNYEAQ. Trimming took 8 bases from V and 5 from J; bases not matched to a gene: 28. The CDR3 contains 21 residues. The CDR3 reads CASRGNTAGTGLVYRTGELFF. The CDR3 DNA follows: TGTGCCAGCCGGGGGAATACGGCCGGAACGGGACTAGTTTATCGAACCGGGGAGCTGTTTTTT. Combining the CDR3 with reference TRBV7-6 and TRBJ2-2 gives the whole variable domain GAGVSQSPRYKVTKRGQDVALRCDPISGHVSLYWYRQALGQGPEFLTYFNYEAQQDKSGLPNDRFSAERPEGSISTLTIQRTEQRDSAMYRCASRGNTAGTGLVYRTGELFFGEGSRLTVL.

This clonotype was observed many times. The junction differs from germline at one of its ends, possibly a read error. The CDR3 sequence is CASSEYRDTARRF. CDR3 in DNA: TGTGCCAGCAGTGAATACCGGGACACGGCCCGGAGGTTT. This rearrangement joins TRBV25-1 to TRBJ1-1, with TRBD1 as a possible D gene (6 bases). Germline V CDR1 and CDR2: MGHDK, SYGVNS. The CDR3 contains 13 residues.

This clonotype is classed as medium-sized. The DNA of the CDR3 is TGTGCCAGCCTCCTCAACGCCCGTACTGAAGCTTTCTTT. This codes for CASLLNARTEAFF. This sequence joins TRBV6-2 or TRBV6-3 and TRBJ1-1; D is ambiguous. V was shortened by 8 bases and J by 5 bases, with 15 bases between the two germline ends. The CDR3 consists of 13 residues. Germline values: CDR1 MNHEY, CDR2 SVGEGT.

This clonotype is classed as medium-sized. The V and J genes are TRBV28 and TRBJ2-7, with D unclear. Trimming cost V 6 bases and J 6 bases, with 12 bases left between them. Germline V gene data show CDR1 as MDHEN and CDR2 as SYDVKM. There are 12 residues in the CDR3. CDR3 in amino acids: CASSLEYSEQYF. The CDR3 nucleotides read TGTGCCAGCAGCCTTGAGTACAGCGAGCAGTACTTC.

J is TRBJ2-3 and V is TRBV28; maybe TRBD1 (6 bases). Between the trimmed V and J ends, which lost 2 bases and 1 base, there was a span of 10 bases. Germline V CDR1 and CDR2: MDHEN, SYDVKM. CDR3 length equals 15 residues. The CDR3 nucleotides are TGTGCCAGCAGTTTACAGGGGTTTCGCACAGATACGCAGTATTTT. It specifies CASSLQGFRTDTQYF. The variable domain in full, completed from reference TRBV28 and TRBJ2-3, reads DVKVTQSSRYLVKRTGEKVFLECVQDMDHENMFWYRQDPGLGLRLIYFSYDVKMKEKGDIPEGYSVSREKKERFSLILESASTNQTSMYLCASSLQGFRTDTQYFGPGTRLTVL.

By sample share, this clonotype is medium-sized. The rearrangement uses TRBV12-3 or TRBV12-4 and TRBJ2-7, with D possibly matching TRBD1 (5 bases). Trimming pared 3 bases from V and 6 bases from J, leaving 12 bases between. The CDR3 consists of 13 residues. CDR3 amino acids: CASSLGQAGEQYF. DNA for the CDR3: TGTGCCAGCAGTTTGGGGCAGGCCGGCGAGCAGTACTTC.

Relative to its sample, this clonotype is medium-sized. The J gene is TRBJ2-2, the V gene TRBV19; D unclear. The CDR3 runs 14 residues. Germline V gives CDR1 LNHDA, CDR2 SQIVND (reference sequence). Trimming took 6 bases from V and 4 from J, leaving 12 bases between them. Here the CDR3 reads CASSGFSITGELFF. The CDR3 bases are TGTGCCAGTAGCGGCTTTAGTATCACCGGGGAGCTGTTTTTT.

By its share, this clonotype is medium-sized. V is TRBV6-6 and J is TRBJ2-1, with 7 bases identical to TRBD1. The CDR3 length is 14 residues. CDR1 is MNHNY, CDR2 SVGAGI, per germline (reference sequence). The J segment lost 2 bases and the V segment lost 6 bases, leaving 4 bases of the junction unmatched. The DNA for the CDR3 is TGTGCCAGCAGGCCGGGGACAGCCTACAATGAGCAGTTCTTC. This sequence encodes CASRPGTAYNEQFF.

By share, this clonotype counts as medium-sized (0.01 to 0.1%). CDR3 DNA sequence: TGCAGCGTTGAGGGCAGGGGGCGATCTGGCTACACCTTC. It encodes CSVEGRGRSGYTF. This rearrangement joins TRBV29-1 to TRBJ1-2; TRBD1 matches 8 bases. CDR1 is SQVTM, CDR2 ANQGSEA, per germline. The CDR3 sequence is 13 residues long. V shed 3 bases and J 7 bases; nucleotides not matched to a gene: 7.

This clonotype was detected ten times or more. The chain employs TRBV28 and TRBJ2-6, with D perhaps matching TRBD2 (6 bases). The V end lost 5 bases, the J end lost 0 bases, and 8 bases lay between the germline ends. Per germline, CDR1 MDHEN and CDR2 SYDVKM. The CDR3 is 15 residues long. The DNA of the CDR3 is TGTGCCAGCAGTATGGGGGGCTCTGGGGCCAACGTCCTGACTTTC. Its protein is CASSMGGSGANVLTF.

This clonotype was counted ten times or more. The chain employs TRBV2 and TRBJ2-5; D may be TRBD1 or TRBD2 (7 bases each). The germline CDR1 and CDR2 sequences are SNHLY and FYNNEI. Trimming shortened V by 1 base and J by 7 bases, and 16 bases separated the two germline ends. The CDR3 extends over 15 amino acids. The CDR3 DNA reads as TGTGCCAGCAGTGAAGGGTACCAGGGGGGGTCGACCCAGTACTTC. It encodes CASSEGYQGGSTQYF. Full variable domain (remainder filled in from reference TRBV2 and TRBJ2-5): EPEVTQTPSHQVTQMGQEVILRCVPISNHLYFYWYRQILGQKVEFLVSFYNNEISEKSEIFDDQFSVERPDGSNFTLKIRSTKLEDSAMYFCASSEGYQGGSTQYFGPGTRLLVL.

Relative to its sample, this clonotype is medium-sized. The CDR3, as DNA: TGTGCCAGCAGAGGACAGGCCCAATTTCCCTACGAGCAGTACTTC. Encoded protein: CASRGQAQFPYEQYF. V usage is TRBV27 and J usage is TRBJ2-7; the match to TRBD1 covers 7 bases. The germline V gene encodes CDR1 MNHEY and CDR2 SMNVEV (reference sequence). J lost 2 bases, V lost 6 bases, and 10 bases had no gene match. The CDR3 length is 15 residues.